These 31 T cell receptor beta chains were all obtained from the same sample, sequenced in a study of shared clonotypes between healthy human individuals. Sequencing was performed with immunoSEQ multiplex PCR; in TCRdb, only in-frame clones are kept and a portion is missing. In the table there are millions of clones, more than 85% of which are singletons. Sequenced sample: naive CD4+ T cells from PBMCs. Subset given: CD45RA+ positively selected. Receptors were obtained from a man aged 18-30 years in good health. Some clones in this sample may be carry-over from other donors' samples.

Only one count was recorded for this clone. V is TRBV4-1 and J is TRBJ2-2; D is possibly TRBD1 (5 bases). CDR1 MGHRA and CDR2 YSYEKL come from the germline V gene. The CDR3 runs 15 residues. The ends were cut back, 2 bases at V and 1 base at J, with 8 bases in the middle. DNA of the CDR3: TGCGCCAGCAGCCAATATGGACAGAACACCGGGGAGCTGTTTTTT. The encoded protein is CASSQYGQNTGELFF.

This chain joins TRBV30 and TRBJ2-3; TRBD2 matches 10 bases. This CDR3 contains 19 residues. Per germline, CDR1 GTSNPN and CDR2 SVGIG (reference sequence). V lost 0 bases and J lost 0; bases outside the gene matches: 12. CDR3 protein: CAWSVRMLAGEGSTDTQYF. The CDR3 DNA reads TGTGCCTGGAGTGTACGGATGCTAGCGGGAGAGGGGAGCACAGATACGCAGTATTTT.

The chain has TRBV7-2 and TRBJ2-5, with no clear D. Trimming removed 0 bases from V and 3 bases from J, with 8 bases in between. Germline V lookup: CDR1 SGHTA, CDR2 FQGNSA. The CDR3 covers 14 residues. CDR3 DNA: TGTGCCAGCAGCTTAGCAGGGATTGAAGAGACCCAGTACTTC. Residues: CASSLAGIEETQYF.

In the case of this clone: The same CDR3 can be traced to other DNA sequences in this sample. The J gene is TRBJ2-5, the V gene TRBV2, with 7 bases aligning to TRBD1. Looked up from germline, CDR1 is SNHLY and CDR2 is FYNNEI. Trimming took 6 bases from V and 2 from J; bases not matched to a gene: 3. CDR3 length equals 13 residues. The CDR3 sequence is CASRRDRQETQYF. CDR3 sequence (DNA): TGTGCCAGCAGAAGGGACAGACAAGAGACCCAGTACTTC.

V and J are TRBV28 and TRBJ2-4, with TRBD1 as a possible D gene (7 bases). The ends were cut back, 5 bases at V and 7 bases at J, with 15 bases in the middle. CDR3 length: 14 residues. CDR1 is MDHEN and CDR2 is SYDVKM in the germline V gene. CDR3 nucleotides: TGTGCCAGCAGTAAAAGACAGGGAGGTAACATTCAGTACTTC. It yields the protein CASSKRQGGNIQYF. The entire variable domain, with the rest obtained from reference TRBV28 and TRBJ2-4, is as follows: DVKVTQSSRYLVKRTGEKVFLECVQDMDHENMFWYRQDPGLGLRLIYFSYDVKMKEKGDIPEGYSVSREKKERFSLILESASTNQTSMYLCASSKRQGGNIQYFGAGTRLSVL.

The chain is built from TRBV19 and TRBJ1-5, with D perhaps TRBD1 (5 bases). Germline V gives CDR1 LNHDA, CDR2 SQIVND (reference sequence). The V and J ends lost 2 bases and 3 bases respectively, with 11 bases between them. The CDR3 length is 15 residues. The CDR3 DNA is TGTGCCAGTAGTATATCCAGGGTCTCCAATCAGCCCCAGCATTTT. Translation: CASSISRVSNQPQHF.

The chain has TRBV29-1 and TRBJ1-1, with D possibly being TRBD1 (5 bases). This CDR3 has 13 amino acids. Germline V gives CDR1 SQVTM, CDR2 ANQGSEA. Trimming removed 6 bases at V and 0 bases at J, with 11 bases between. CDR3 protein: CSVRTLMNTEAFF. DNA for the CDR3: TGCAGCGTGAGGACACTGATGAACACTGAAGCTTTCTTT. The variable domain in full, completed from reference TRBV29-1 and TRBJ1-1, reads SAVISQKPSRDICQRGTSLTIQCQVDSQVTMMFWYRQQPGQSLTLIATANQGSEATYESGFVIDKFPISRPNLTFSTLTVSNMSPEDSSIYLCSVRTLMNTEAFFGQGTRLTVV.

The chain carries TRBV28 and TRBJ1-2; TRBD1 aligns across 7 bases. This CDR3 spans 16 amino acids. Per the germline V gene, CDR1 is MDHEN and CDR2 is SYDVKM. The ends lost 3 bases at V and 2 bases at J; junction bases unmatched: 9. In DNA, the CDR3 is TGTGCCAGCAGTTTTGAGGGCAGGGGGGAGAACTATGGCTACACCTTC. Its translation is CASSFEGRGENYGYTF.

V usage is TRBV6-1 and J usage is TRBJ1-2; a possible D gene is TRBD1 (5 bases). There are 13 residues in the CDR3. Germline V gene sequence: CDR1 MNHNS, CDR2 SASEGT. V was shortened by 3 bases and J by 4 bases, with 9 bases between the two germline ends. In nucleotides, the CDR3 is TGTGCCAGCAGTGATGGGACTCTCTATGGCTACACCTTC. Protein sequence: CASSDGTLYGYTF.

This chain links TRBV5-1 with TRBJ2-2; tentatively, D is TRBD1 or TRBD2 (5 bases each). CDR1 and CDR2 (germline): SGHRS, YFSETQ. The CDR3 consists of 17 residues. Trimming took off 4 bases at V and 3 bases at J, with 19 bases between the two ends. DNA of the CDR3: TGCGCCAGCAGCCCACGAGGTTGGCAGGGAGACACCGGGGAGCTGTTTTTT. It specifies CASSPRGWQGDTGELFF.

This chain connects TRBV28 to TRBJ2-7, with a tentative D call TRBD2 (5 bases). Trimming pared 5 bases from V and 3 bases from J, leaving 17 bases between. CDR1 and CDR2 from the germline V gene are MDHEN and SYDVKM. The CDR3 totals 15 residues. CDR3 in amino acids: CASSGRGFGNYEQYF. CDR3 nucleotides: TGTGCCAGCAGTGGTAGAGGGTTCGGAAACTACGAGCAGTACTTC.

The V call is TRBV2, the J call TRBJ2-1, with D unclear. Trimming cost V 7 bases and J 3 bases, with 10 bases left between them. Germline assignment: CDR1 SNHLY and CDR2 FYNNEI. This CDR3 region has 13 residues. The CDR3 here is CASIWSGYNEQFF. The CDR3 DNA reads as TGTGCCAGCATTTGGTCCGGCTACAATGAGCAGTTCTTC.

The chain recombines TRBV5-1 with TRBJ2-7, with D possibly TRBD2 on 6 matching bases. The CDR3 has 15 residues. The germline gives CDR1 SGHRS, CDR2 YFSETQ. V was shortened by 0 bases and J by 2 bases, with 12 bases between the two germline ends. The CDR3 region is CASSLGVWGAYEQYF. In DNA form, the CDR3 reads TGCGCCAGCAGCTTGGGTGTTTGGGGGGCCTACGAGCAGTACTTC.

J is TRBJ2-1 and V is TRBV9; 13 nucleotides line up with TRBD2. Germline V gene sequence: CDR1 SGDLS, CDR2 YYNGEE. V lost 0 bases and J lost 7; bases outside the gene matches: 10. The length of the CDR3 is 18 residues. The CDR3 nucleotides are TGTGCCAGCAGCGTAGGAAGCGGGGGACTAGCGGGAAAGAATGAGCAGTTCTTC. As protein: CASSVGSGGLAGKNEQFF.

The CDR3 loop reads CASKPGFGMTGELFF. The CDR3 DNA sequence: TGTGCCAGCAAACCGGGTTTTGGGATGACCGGGGAGCTGTTTTTT. The rearrangement joins TRBV6-1 to TRBJ2-2; D is unresolved. The germline gives CDR1 MNHNS, CDR2 SASEGT. The CDR3 spans 15 residues. The germline V and J ends were trimmed by 7 bases and 5 bases, with 17 bases remaining between them.

This clone was counted only a few times. The rearrangement uses TRBV5-1 and TRBJ2-5; 8 bases match TRBD2. V was clipped by 4 bases and J by 2 bases; unmatched bases: 4. The CDR3 runs 14 residues. Germline V gene lookup returns CDR1 SGHRS and CDR2 YFSETQ. The CDR3 loop is CASSTGTRQETQYF. The CDR3 nucleotides read TGCGCCAGCAGCACGGGGACTAGACAAGAGACCCAGTACTTC. The variable domain in full, completed from reference TRBV5-1 and TRBJ2-5, reads KAGVTQTPRYLIKTRGQQVTLSCSPISGHRSVSWYQQTPGQGLQFLFEYFSETQRNKGNFPGRFSGRQFSNSRSEMNVSTLELGDSALYLCASSTGTRQETQYFGPGTRLLVL.

The rearrangement uses TRBV4-2 and TRBJ2-1; 14 bases align to TRBD2. This CDR3 comprises 20 residues. The J segment lost 0 bases and the V segment lost 0 bases, leaving 7 bases of the junction unmatched. Looked up from germline, CDR1 is LGHNA and CDR2 is YNFKEQ. The CDR3 here is CASSQDPGLAGESSYNEQFF. The CDR3 DNA is TGTGCCAGCAGCCAAGATCCGGGACTAGCGGGAGAGAGCTCCTACAATGAGCAGTTCTTC.

This chain joins TRBV7-2 and TRBJ2-5; no firm D call. The CDR3 is 13 residues long. V lost 4 bases, J lost 5 bases, and 11 bases lay in between. Germline CDR1 is SGHTA and CDR2 is FQGNSA. DNA of the CDR3: TGTGCCAGCAGCTCCCCGAGGCGGGAGACCCAGTACTTC. This codes for CASSSPRRETQYF.

The CDR3 sequence: CASDASGTDTQYF. The CDR3 bases are TGTGCCAGTGATGCTAGCGGCACAGATACGCAGTATTTT. This chain links TRBV19 with TRBJ2-3; possible D gene TRBD2, 6 bases. Between the trimmed V and J ends, which lost 8 bases and 1 base, there was a span of 10 bases. Germline assignment: CDR1 LNHDA and CDR2 SQIVND (reference sequence). The CDR3 totals 13 residues. The complete variable domain, with remaining parts taken from reference TRBV19 and TRBJ2-3, reads DGGITQSPKYLFRKEGQNVTLSCEQNLNHDAMYWYRQDPGQGLRLIYYSQIVNDFQKGDIAEGYSVSREKKESFPLTVTSAQKNPTAFYLCASDASGTDTQYFGPGTRLTVL.

The gene calls are TRBV7-8 and TRBJ2-6; D unclear. The CDR3 covers 14 residues. The V gene lost 3 bases and the J gene lost 4 bases, with 7 bases spanning the gap. Germline assignment: CDR1 SGHVS and CDR2 FQNEAQ. CDR3: CASSFFSGANVLTF. The CDR3 nucleotides are TGTGCCAGCAGCTTTTTTTCCGGGGCCAACGTCCTGACTTTC.

The chain carries TRBV19 and TRBJ1-2; 9 bases match TRBD1. J was trimmed by 2 bases and V by 4 bases; bases with no gene match: 8. The CDR3 consists of 16 residues. Germline values: CDR1 LNHDA, CDR2 SQIVND (reference sequence). CDR3 amino acids: CASSTRPGTGNYGYTF. The CDR3 DNA reads as TGTGCCAGTAGTACCCGCCCCGGGACAGGGAACTATGGCTACACCTTC.

In its sample, this clone was seen once. This chain connects TRBV6-5 to TRBJ2-3, with TRBD1 identical over 7 bases. J was trimmed by 15 bases and V by 5 bases; bases with no gene match: 11. The CDR3 has 12 amino acids. Germline V gene sequence: CDR1 MNHEY, CDR2 SVGAGI. The CDR3: CASSTRGGGVYF. The CDR3 DNA follows: TGTGCCAGCAGTACTCGAGGGGGCGGAGTTTATTTT.

This clone showed up just a few times. CDR3 sequence: CASSHGEMNTEAFF. CDR3 sequence (DNA): TGTGCCAGCAGCCACGGGGAAATGAACACTGAAGCTTTCTTT. The chain combines TRBV7-9 with TRBJ1-1; D remains ambiguous. The CDR3 totals 14 residues. The V gene lost 5 bases and the J gene lost 0 bases, with 10 bases spanning the gap. Germline CDR1 reads SEHNR; CDR2 reads FQNEAQ (reference sequence).

V usage is TRBV5-5 and J usage is TRBJ2-2; D unclear. Between the trimmed V and J ends, which lost 3 bases and 5 bases, there was a span of 5 bases. The CDR3 is made up of 12 amino acids. Per the germline V gene, CDR1 is SGHKS and CDR2 is YYEKEE (reference sequence). The CDR3 loop reads CASSWWTGELFF. As DNA, the CDR3 is TGTGCCAGCAGCTGGTGGACCGGGGAGCTGTTTTTT.

This chain links TRBV28 with TRBJ2-3; 8 nucleotides agree with TRBD1. J was trimmed by 1 base and V by 5 bases; bases with no gene match: 14. Germline loops: CDR1 MDHEN, CDR2 SYDVKM. The CDR3 runs to 18 residues. Written as DNA, the CDR3 is TGTGCCAGCAGTCCATCCCGAGCCGAGACAGGGGGCACAGATACGCAGTATTTT. It is translated as CASSPSRAETGGTDTQYF.

Concerning this clone: The same CDR3 is also encoded by other DNA sequences in this sample. The chain employs TRBV7-8 and TRBJ2-2, with D maybe TRBD1 (5 bases). The CDR3 extends over 15 amino acids. Germline CDR1 and CDR2: SGHVS and FQNEAQ. Trimming removed 1 base at V and 1 base at J, with 7 bases between. The CDR3 coding sequence is TGTGCCAGCAGCTTAGGTACAGGGAACACCGGGGAGCTGTTTTTT. It codes for CASSLGTGNTGELFF.

This clone was recorded a few times. V usage is TRBV6-5 and J usage is TRBJ1-1; no clear D. Germline V gives CDR1 MNHEY, CDR2 SVGAGI. This CDR3 region has 12 residues. Trimming pared 5 bases from V and 9 bases from J, leaving 13 bases between. The CDR3 spells CASSKVGGQAFF. The CDR3 DNA sequence: TGTGCCAGCAGTAAAGTAGGCGGACAAGCTTTCTTT.

The CDR3 is CATSRHRTGGNQPQHF. In nucleotides, the CDR3 is TGTGCCACCAGCAGACATCGAACAGGGGGCAATCAGCCCCAGCATTTT. V usage is TRBV15 and J usage is TRBJ1-5; 7 nucleotides match TRBD1. Trimming cost V 2 bases and J 2 bases; bases outside gene matches: 6. Germline CDR1 is LNHNV and CDR2 is YYDKDF (reference sequence). The CDR3 spans 16 residues.

The chain uses TRBV27 and TRBJ2-4; TRBD1 might be the D (6 bases). In germline, CDR1 is MNHEY, CDR2 SMNVEV (reference sequence). The CDR3 extends over 15 amino acids. V lost 5 bases to trimming and J lost 0 bases, with 11 bases between them. The CDR3 region has the DNA TGTGCCAGCAGTCTAGGGACACTAGCCAAAAACATTCAGTACTTC. Amino acid sequence: CASSLGTLAKNIQYF.

The V call is TRBV2, the J call TRBJ2-5; the match to TRBD2 covers 8 bases. The CDR3 extends over 12 amino acids. The V gene's germline CDR1 is SNHLY and CDR2 FYNNEI. The trim removed 4 bases at V and 14 bases at J, leaving 9 bases unmatched. CDR3 region: CASSAGLARGYF. CDR3 nucleotide sequence: TGTGCCAGCAGTGCTGGACTAGCTCGAGGTTACTTC.

V is TRBV29-1 and J is TRBJ2-3; D is unresolved. The CDR3 totals 14 residues. Germline V CDR1 and CDR2: SQVTM, ANQGSEA. The V gene lost 4 bases and the J gene lost 0 bases, with 11 bases spanning the gap. In nucleotides, the CDR3 is TGCAGCGTTGCGAGGACGGACAGCACAGATACGCAGTATTTT. The encoded protein is CSVARTDSTDTQYF.